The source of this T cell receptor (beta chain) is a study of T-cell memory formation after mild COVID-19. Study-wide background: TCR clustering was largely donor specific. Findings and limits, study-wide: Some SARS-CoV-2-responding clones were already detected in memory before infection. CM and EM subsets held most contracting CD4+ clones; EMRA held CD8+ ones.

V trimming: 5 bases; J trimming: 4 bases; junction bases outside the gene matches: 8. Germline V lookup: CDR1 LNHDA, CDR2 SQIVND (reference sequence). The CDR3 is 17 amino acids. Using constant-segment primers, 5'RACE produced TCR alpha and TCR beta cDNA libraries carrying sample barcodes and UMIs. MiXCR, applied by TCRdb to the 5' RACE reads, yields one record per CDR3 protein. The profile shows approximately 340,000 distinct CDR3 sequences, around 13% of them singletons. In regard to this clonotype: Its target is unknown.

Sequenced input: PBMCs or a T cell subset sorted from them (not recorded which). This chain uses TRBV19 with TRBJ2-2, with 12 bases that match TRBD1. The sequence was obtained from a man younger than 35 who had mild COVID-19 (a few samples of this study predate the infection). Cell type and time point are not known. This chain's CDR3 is CASSPGQGASGTGELFF. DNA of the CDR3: TGTGCCAGTAGTCCGGGACAGGGGGCTTCAGGCACCGGGGAGCTGTTTTTT.